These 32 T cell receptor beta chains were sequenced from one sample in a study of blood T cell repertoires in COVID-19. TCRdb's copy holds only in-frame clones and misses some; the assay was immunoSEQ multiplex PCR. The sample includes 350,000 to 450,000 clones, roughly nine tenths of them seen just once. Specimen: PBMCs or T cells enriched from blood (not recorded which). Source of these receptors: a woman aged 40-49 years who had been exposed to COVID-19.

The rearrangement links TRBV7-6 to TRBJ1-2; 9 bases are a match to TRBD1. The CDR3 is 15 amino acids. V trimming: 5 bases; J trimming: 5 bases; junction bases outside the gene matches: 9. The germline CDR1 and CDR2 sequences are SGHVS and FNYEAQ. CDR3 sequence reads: CASSPTGGAKYGYTF. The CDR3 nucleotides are TGTGCCAGCAGCCCAACAGGGGGCGCGAAGTATGGCTACACCTTC.

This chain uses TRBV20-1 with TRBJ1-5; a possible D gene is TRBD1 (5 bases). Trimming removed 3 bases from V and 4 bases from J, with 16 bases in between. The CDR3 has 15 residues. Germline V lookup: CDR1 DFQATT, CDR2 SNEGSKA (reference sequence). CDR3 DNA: TGCAGTGCTAGTTCGCGTGACAGTCGAAATCAGCCCCAGCATTTT. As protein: CSASSRDSRNQPQHF.

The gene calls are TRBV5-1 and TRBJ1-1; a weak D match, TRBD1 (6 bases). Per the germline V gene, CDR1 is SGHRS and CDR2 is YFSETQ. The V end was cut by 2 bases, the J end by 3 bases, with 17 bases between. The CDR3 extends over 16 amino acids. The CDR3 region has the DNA TGCGCCAGCAGCTTCCACACACAGGGTGTGGACACTGAAGCTTTCTTT. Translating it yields CASSFHTQGVDTEAFF.

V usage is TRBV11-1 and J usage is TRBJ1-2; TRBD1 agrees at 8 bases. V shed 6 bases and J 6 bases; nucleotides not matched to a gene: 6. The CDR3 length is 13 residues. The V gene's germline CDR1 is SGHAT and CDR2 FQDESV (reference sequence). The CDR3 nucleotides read TGTGCCAGCAGGCTTACAGGGGGAAATGGCTACACCTTC. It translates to CASRLTGGNGYTF. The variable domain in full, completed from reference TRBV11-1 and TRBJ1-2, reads EAEVAQSPRYKITEKSQAVAFWCDPISGHATLYWYRQILGQGPELLVQFQDESVVDDSQLPKDRFSAERLKGVDSTLKIQPAELGDSAMYLCASRLTGGNGYTFGSGTRLTVV.

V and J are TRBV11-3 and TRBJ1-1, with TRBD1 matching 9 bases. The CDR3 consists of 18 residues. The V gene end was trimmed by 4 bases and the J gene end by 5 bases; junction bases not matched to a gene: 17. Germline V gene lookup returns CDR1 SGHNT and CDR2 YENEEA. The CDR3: CASSYTTHPGQGWTEAFF. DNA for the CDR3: TGTGCCAGCAGCTACACAACACATCCGGGACAGGGATGGACTGAAGCTTTCTTT.

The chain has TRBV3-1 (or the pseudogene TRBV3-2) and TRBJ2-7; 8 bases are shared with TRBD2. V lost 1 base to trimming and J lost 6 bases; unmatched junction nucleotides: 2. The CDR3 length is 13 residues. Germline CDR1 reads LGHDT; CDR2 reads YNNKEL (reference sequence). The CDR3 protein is CASSQVAGSEQYF. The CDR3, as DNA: TGTGCCAGCAGCCAAGTAGCGGGAAGCGAGCAGTACTTC.

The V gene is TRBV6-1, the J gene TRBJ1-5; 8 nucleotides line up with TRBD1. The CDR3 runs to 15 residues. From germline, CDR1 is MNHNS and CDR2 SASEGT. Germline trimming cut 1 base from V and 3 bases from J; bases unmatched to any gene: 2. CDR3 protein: CASSEVDRDNQPQHF. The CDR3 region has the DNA TGTGCCAGCAGTGAAGTGGACAGGGACAATCAGCCCCAGCATTTT.

CDR3 nucleotides: TGCAGCGTTGAAGGTACAGGGGGGTTCAACGAGCAGTACTTC. It yields the protein CSVEGTGGFNEQYF. This sequence joins TRBV29-1 and TRBJ2-7; TRBD1 agrees at 8 bases. Germline assignment: CDR1 SQVTM and CDR2 ANQGSEA. The V segment lost 1 base and the J segment 5 bases; nucleotides outside the gene matches: 7. The CDR3 length is 14 residues.

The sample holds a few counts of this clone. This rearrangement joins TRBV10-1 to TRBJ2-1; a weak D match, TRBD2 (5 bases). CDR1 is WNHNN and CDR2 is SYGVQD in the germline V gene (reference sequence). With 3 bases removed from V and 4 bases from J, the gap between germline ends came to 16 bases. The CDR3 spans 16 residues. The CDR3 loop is CASSEEGTALYNEQFF. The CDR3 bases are TGCGCCAGCAGTGAAGAGGGTACTGCCCTATACAATGAGCAGTTCTTC.

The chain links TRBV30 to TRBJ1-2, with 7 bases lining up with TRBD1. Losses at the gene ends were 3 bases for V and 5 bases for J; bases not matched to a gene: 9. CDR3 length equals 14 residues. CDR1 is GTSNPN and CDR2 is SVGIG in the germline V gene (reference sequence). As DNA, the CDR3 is TGTGCCTGGAGCCCCACGGGACAGCTTTATGGCTACACCTTC. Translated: CAWSPTGQLYGYTF.

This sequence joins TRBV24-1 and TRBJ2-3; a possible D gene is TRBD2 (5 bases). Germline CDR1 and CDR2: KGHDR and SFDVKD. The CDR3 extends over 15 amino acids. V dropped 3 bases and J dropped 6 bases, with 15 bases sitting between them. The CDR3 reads CATSDLRGSADTQYF. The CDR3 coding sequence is TGTGCCACCAGTGATCTTAGAGGGAGCGCGGATACGCAGTATTTT.

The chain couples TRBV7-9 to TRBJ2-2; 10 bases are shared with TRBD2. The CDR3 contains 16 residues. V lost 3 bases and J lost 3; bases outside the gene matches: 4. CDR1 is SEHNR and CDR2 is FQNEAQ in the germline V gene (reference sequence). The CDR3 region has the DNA TGTGCCAGCAGCTTGTATAGCGGGGGGCACACCGGGGAGCTGTTTTTT. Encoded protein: CASSLYSGGHTGELFF.

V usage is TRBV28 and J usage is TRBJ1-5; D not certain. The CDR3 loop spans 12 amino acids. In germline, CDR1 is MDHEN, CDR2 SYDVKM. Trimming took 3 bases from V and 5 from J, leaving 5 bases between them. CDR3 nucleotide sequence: TGTGCCAGCAGTTTGTTAGATCAGCCCCAGCATTTT. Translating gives CASSLLDQPQHF.

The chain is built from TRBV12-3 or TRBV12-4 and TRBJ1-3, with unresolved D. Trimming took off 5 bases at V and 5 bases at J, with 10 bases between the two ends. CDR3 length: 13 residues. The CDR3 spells CASSDKERNTIYF. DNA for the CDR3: TGTGCCAGCAGTGACAAAGAAAGAAACACCATATATTTT.

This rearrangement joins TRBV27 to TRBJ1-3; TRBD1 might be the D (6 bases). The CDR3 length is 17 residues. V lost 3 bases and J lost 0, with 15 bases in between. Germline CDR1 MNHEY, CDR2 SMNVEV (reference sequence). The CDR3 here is CASSLRGAGFSGNTIYF. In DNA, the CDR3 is TGTGCCAGCAGTTTGCGGGGGGCCGGATTCTCTGGAAACACCATATATTTT.

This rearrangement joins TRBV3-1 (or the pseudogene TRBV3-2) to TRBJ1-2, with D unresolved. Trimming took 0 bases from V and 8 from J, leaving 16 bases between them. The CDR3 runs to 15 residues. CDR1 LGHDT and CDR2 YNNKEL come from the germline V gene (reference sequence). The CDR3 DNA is TGTGCCAGCAGCCAAGAGACCCCTAGGACTAAGGGCTACACCTTC. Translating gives CASSQETPRTKGYTF.

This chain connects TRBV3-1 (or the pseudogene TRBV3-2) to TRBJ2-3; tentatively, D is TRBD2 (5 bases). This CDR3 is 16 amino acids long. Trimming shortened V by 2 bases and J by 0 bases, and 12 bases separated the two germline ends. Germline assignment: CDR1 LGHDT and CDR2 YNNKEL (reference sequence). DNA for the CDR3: TGTGCCAGCAGCCAACCAGCGGAGTTTAGCACAGATACGCAGTATTTT. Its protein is CASSQPAEFSTDTQYF.

The CDR3 protein is CAWSHQRSSGNTIYF. The DNA for the CDR3 is TGTGCCTGGAGTCATCAAAGGAGTTCTGGAAACACCATATATTTT. The chain recombines TRBV30 with TRBJ1-3; D remains ambiguous. The V and J ends lost 2 bases and 1 base respectively, with 12 bases between them. CDR1 GTSNPN and CDR2 SVGIG come from the germline V gene (reference sequence). The length of the CDR3 is 15 residues.

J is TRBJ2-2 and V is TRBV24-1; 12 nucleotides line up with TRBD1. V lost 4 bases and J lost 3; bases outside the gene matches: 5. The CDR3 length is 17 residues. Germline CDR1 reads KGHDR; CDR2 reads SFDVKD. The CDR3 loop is CATSDEGQGAHTGELFF. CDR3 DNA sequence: TGTGCCACCAGTGACGAGGGACAGGGGGCTCACACCGGGGAGCTGTTTTTT.

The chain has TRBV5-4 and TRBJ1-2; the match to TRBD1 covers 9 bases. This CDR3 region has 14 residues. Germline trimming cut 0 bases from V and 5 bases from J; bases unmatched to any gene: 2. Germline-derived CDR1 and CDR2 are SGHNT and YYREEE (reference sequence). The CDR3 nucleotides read TGTGCCAGCAGCTTGGTTGGGACAGGGTATGGCTACACCTTC. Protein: CASSLVGTGYGYTF.

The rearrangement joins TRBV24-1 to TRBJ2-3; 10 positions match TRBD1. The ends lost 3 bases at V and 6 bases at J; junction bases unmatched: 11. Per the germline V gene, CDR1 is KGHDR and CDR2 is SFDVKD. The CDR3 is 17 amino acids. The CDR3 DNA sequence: TGTGCCACCAGTGATGTTGCAACGACAGGGGGCAGGGATACGCAGTATTTT. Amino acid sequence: CATSDVATTGGRDTQYF.

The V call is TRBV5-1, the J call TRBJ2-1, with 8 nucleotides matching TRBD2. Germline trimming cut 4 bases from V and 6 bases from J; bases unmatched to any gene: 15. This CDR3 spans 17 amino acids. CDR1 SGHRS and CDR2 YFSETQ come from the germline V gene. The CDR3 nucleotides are TGCGCCAGCAGCCGCGCCGGGGGCCGGGGGGGCCTCAATGAGCAGTTCTTC. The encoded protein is CASSRAGGRGGLNEQFF.

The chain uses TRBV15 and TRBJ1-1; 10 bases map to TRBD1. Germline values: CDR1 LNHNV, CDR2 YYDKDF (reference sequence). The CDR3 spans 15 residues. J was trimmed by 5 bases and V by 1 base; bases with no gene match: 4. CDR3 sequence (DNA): TGTGCCACCAGCAGAGGAGGGACAGGGGAAACTGAAGCTTTCTTT. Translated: CATSRGGTGETEAFF.

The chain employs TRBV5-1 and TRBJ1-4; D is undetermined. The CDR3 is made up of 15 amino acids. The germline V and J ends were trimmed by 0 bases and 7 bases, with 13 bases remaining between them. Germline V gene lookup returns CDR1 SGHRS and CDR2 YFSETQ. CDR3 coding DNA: TGCGCCAGCAGCTTGGCCGGCGGCGCGGGTGAAAAACTGTTTTTT. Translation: CASSLAGGAGEKLFF.

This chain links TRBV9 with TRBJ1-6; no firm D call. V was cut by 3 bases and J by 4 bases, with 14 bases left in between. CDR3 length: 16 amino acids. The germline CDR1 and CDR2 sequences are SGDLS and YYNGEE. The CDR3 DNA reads TGTGCCAGCAGCGCCACCGGGGAAATATATAATTCACCCCTCCACTTT. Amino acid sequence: CASSATGEIYNSPLHF.

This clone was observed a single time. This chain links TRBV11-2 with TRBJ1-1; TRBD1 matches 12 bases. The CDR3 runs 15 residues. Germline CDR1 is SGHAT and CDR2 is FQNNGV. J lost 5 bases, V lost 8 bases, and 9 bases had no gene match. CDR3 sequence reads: CASHLGDRGHTEAFF. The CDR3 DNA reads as TGTGCCAGCCACCTTGGGGACAGGGGGCATACTGAAGCTTTCTTT.

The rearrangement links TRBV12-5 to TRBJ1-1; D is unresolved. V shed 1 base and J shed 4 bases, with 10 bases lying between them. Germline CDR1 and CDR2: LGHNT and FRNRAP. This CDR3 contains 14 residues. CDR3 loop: CASGLGRPATEAFF. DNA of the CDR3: TGTGCTAGTGGTTTGGGGAGACCGGCCACTGAAGCTTTCTTT. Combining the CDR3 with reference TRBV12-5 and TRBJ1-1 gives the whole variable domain DARVTQTPRHKVTEMGQEVTMRCQPILGHNTVFWYRQTMMQGLELLAYFRNRAPLDDSGMPKDRFSAEMPDATLATLKIQPSEPRDSAVYFCASGLGRPATEAFFGQGTRLTVV.

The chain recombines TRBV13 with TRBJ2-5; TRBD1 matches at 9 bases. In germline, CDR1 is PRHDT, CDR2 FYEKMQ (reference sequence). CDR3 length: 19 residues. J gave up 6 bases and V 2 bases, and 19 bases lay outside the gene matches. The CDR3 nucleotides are TGTGCCAGCAGCTTACGGATCCCCGGACAGGGGCCCCTGGAGAAGACCCAGTACTTC. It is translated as CASSLRIPGQGPLEKTQYF.

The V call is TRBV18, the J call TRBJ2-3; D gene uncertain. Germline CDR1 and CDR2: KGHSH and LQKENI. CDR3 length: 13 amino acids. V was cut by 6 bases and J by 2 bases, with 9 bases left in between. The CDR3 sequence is CASSPSITDTQYF. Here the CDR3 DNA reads TGTGCCAGCTCCCCCTCTATCACAGATACGCAGTATTTT.

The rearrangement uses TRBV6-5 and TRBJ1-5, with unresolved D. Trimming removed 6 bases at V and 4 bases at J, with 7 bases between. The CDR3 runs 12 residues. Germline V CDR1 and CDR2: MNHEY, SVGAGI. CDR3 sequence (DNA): TGTGCCAGCAGCCCCCCTAATCAGCCCCAGCATTTT. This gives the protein CASSPPNQPQHF.

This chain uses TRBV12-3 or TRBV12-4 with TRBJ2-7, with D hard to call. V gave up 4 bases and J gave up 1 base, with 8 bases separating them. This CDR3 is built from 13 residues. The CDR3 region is CASSSGASYEQYF. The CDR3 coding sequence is TGTGCCAGCAGTTCGGGTGCTTCCTACGAGCAGTACTTC.

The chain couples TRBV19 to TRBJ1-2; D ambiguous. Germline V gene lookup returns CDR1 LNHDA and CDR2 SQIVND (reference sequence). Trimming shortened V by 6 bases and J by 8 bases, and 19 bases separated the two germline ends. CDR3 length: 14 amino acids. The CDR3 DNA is TGTGCCAGTAGCCGTACGTTCATACCAGGCGGCTACACCTTC. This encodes CASSRTFIPGGYTF. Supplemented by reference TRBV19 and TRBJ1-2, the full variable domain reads DGGITQSPKYLFRKEGQNVTLSCEQNLNHDAMYWYRQDPGQGLRLIYYSQIVNDFQKGDIAEGYSVSREKKESFPLTVTSAQKNPTAFYLCASSRTFIPGGYTFGSGTRLTVV.